These T cell receptor beta chains were read from a single sample in a study of CD4 T cells in relation to SARS-CoV-2 and coronaviruses. No antigens are known for them. TCRdb keeps only in-frame clones here, not all; method: immunoSEQ multiplex PCR. The table includes approximately 20,000 clones, roughly 80% detected once. The sample taken for sequencing was CD4+ T cells from PBMCs, cultured in vitro. The receptors originated from a human donor in good health. The CDR3 runs from the conserved cysteine through the conserved F or W. Fields, in order: V gene, J gene, D gene, clone size, CDR3 DNA, CDR3 protein. The D gene is left open where the match is weak. Clone size, where shown, is once, few, many, or a class for clones that have expanded.

V gene: TRBV19; J gene: TRBJ1-1; D gene: TRBD1; clone size: -; CDR3 DNA: TGTGCCAGTAGTGCGTACAGGGGGAACACTGAAGCTTTCTTT; CDR3 protein: CASSAYRGNTEAFF
V gene: TRBV30; J gene: TRBJ1-1; D gene: -; clone size: -; CDR3 DNA: TGTGCCTGTAACGGACAGACCTACACTGAAGCTTTCTTT; CDR3 protein: CACNGQTYTEAFF
V gene: TRBV19; J gene: TRBJ1-4; D gene: -; clone size: -; CDR3 DNA: TGTGCCAGTAGTATAGACGGGGCAACTAATGAAAAACTGTTTTTT; CDR3 protein: CASSIDGATNEKLFF
V gene: TRBV11-1; J gene: TRBJ1-1; D gene: -; clone size: -; CDR3 DNA: TGTGCCAGCAGCTCGGGACTACAGGGTTACACTGAAGCTTTCTTT; CDR3 protein: CASSSGLQGYTEAFF
V gene: TRBV6-4; J gene: TRBJ1-5; D gene: -; clone size: few; CDR3 DNA: TGTGCCAGCAGTGACTCGCCGGACAATCAGCCCCAGCATTTT; CDR3 protein: CASSDSPDNQPQHF
V gene: TRBV6-1; J gene: TRBJ2-7; D gene: TRBD1; clone size: -; CDR3 DNA: TGTGCCAGCAGTGAACCGGGACAGGGGGGCGAGCAGTACTTC; CDR3 protein: CASSEPGQGGEQYF
V gene: TRBV25-1; J gene: TRBJ1-2; D gene: -; clone size: -; CDR3 DNA: TGTGCCAGCAATGGAGATTTCTACTATGGCTACACCTTC; CDR3 protein: CASNGDFYYGYTF
V gene: TRBV14; J gene: TRBJ1-1; D gene: -; clone size: -; CDR3 DNA: TGTGCCAGCAGCCATGAGGGGAAAGGGATGAACACTGAAGCTTTCTTT; CDR3 protein: CASSHEGKGMNTEAFF
V gene: TRBV13; J gene: TRBJ1-5; D gene: TRBD1; clone size: -; CDR3 DNA: TGTGCCAGCAGCCGCAGGGGGACAAATCAGCCCCAGCATTTT; CDR3 protein: CASSRRGTNQPQHF
V gene: TRBV4-2; J gene: TRBJ2-6; D gene: TRBD1; clone size: -; CDR3 DNA: TGTGCCAGTGGCCTCACCGCCACAGGGGCTGGGGCCAACGTCCTGACTTTC; CDR3 protein: CASGLTATGAGANVLTF
V gene: TRBV3-1/TRBV3-2; J gene: TRBJ2-4; D gene: -; clone size: -; CDR3 DNA: TGTGCCAGCAGCCAAGATACGACAGTCCCGCGGCAGTACTTC; CDR3 protein: CASSQDTTVPRQYF
V gene: TRBV23-1; J gene: TRBJ2-1; D gene: TRBD2; clone size: -; CDR3 DNA: TGCGCCAAGTTAGCGGGAAGGATGTCGTGGGTCAATGAGCAGTTCTTC; CDR3 protein: CAKLAGRMSWVNEQFF
V gene: TRBV19; J gene: TRBJ1-2; D gene: -; clone size: -; CDR3 DNA: TGTGCCAGTAGTCCCGGGCTTCGTTATCCTACCTATGGCTACACCTTC; CDR3 protein: CASSPGLRYPTYGYTF